A selection of T cell receptor beta chains follows, all from one sample in a study of tumor-infiltrating lymphocytes in primary liver carcinoma. TCRdb reprocessed the multiplex PCR reads with MiXCR, giving one entry per CDR3 protein. This table holds 50,000 to 60,000 distinct CDR3 sequences, around 77% found once. Sequencing was done on a sample of liver tumor tissue from sampling region 5. The receptors here all came from a middle-aged man with primary liver carcinoma and hepatitis B virus infection. CDR3s leave out the opening cysteine and the closing phenylalanine or tryptophan.

V gene | CDR3 protein
TRBV4-3 | ACSQGGLANNQY
TRBV5-1 | ASSVSSKSSYNEQF
TRBV11-2 | TSSFRWTGENEQY
TRBV6-2/TRBV6-3 | ASERGDVNTGELF
TRBV18 | ASSVDGATNEKLF
TRBV7-8 | VNSLYPLGETQY
TRBV11-1 | ASSSGGSAVGARTDTQY
TRBV11-2 | ASSLWFQGEAF
TRBV6-5 | ASSIGTGIDYAYT
TRBV7-8 | ASSAGTGGTGELL
TRBV28 | ASSLGGTNTGELF
TRBV29-1 | GVTRDRAYNEQF
TRBV6-2/TRBV6-3 | ASCFEVPHEQY
TRBV4-3 | AISQDRSVMHNEQF
TRBV5-6 | VSSLSHHTEAF
TRBV6-2/TRBV6-3 | ASSSGYQQY
TRBV11-2 | ASGFSGPLDNEQF
TRBV7-2 | AISSPKANYGYT
TRBV10-3 | AISNTGYNQPQH
TRBV2 | ASSEPRGIDNEQF
TRBV11-3 | ARNSQWGGQY
TRBV11-1 | ASSPLPRGKASTQY
TRBV2 | GSNEQANTEAS
TRBV2 | TSSKGTGEEPRH
TRBV4-3 | ASSQDLNLFGMGAINIQY
TRBV15 | ATSRRGFSYNEQF
TRBV12-3/TRBV12-4 | ASSLPSGWDTQY
TRBV6-2/TRBV6-3 | ASEDRDTGELF
TRBV11-3 | ANNLELMDTQY
TRBV28 | VSYGRGRDYGYT
TRBV11-1 | ASSFQGSLDIEQF
TRBV28 | ASRGGSRYKQY
TRBV4-1 | ASSLGTGALDSEAF
TRBV6-1 | ACRDGGATQY
TRBV29-1 | SATGVGAADTQY
TRBV29-1 | SFGGVSTYEQY
TRBV2 | ASSGDRGLVSNQPQH
TRBV2 | ASSRDTEGTQY
TRBV6-1 | VSSELGRAKNIQY
TRBV6-2/TRBV6-3 | ASSYSSSADTQY
TRBV28 | ASALRVRGDYDYT
TRBV11-2 | ASSFIGPLHNEQF
TRBV19 | ASNIAPGVVYEQY
TRBV28 | ASTYSPNLSNQHQH
TRBV7-9 | ASSLTGGKQL